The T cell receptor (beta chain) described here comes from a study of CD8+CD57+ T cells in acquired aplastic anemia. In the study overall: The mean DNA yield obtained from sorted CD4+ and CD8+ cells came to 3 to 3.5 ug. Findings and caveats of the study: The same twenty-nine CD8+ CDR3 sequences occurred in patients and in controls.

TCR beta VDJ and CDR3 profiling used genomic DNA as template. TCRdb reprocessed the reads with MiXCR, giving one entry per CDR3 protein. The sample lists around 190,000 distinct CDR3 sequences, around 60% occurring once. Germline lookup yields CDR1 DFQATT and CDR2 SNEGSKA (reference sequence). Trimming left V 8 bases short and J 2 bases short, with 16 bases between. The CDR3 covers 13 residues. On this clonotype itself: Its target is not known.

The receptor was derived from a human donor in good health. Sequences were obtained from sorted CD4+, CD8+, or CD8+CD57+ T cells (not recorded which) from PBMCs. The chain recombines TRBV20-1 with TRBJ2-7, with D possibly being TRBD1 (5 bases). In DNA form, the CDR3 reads TGCAGTTTTTTCCCCGACAGCGCCTACGAGCAGTACTTC. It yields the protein CSFFPDSAYEQYF.